The clone carrying this TCR beta chain was counted a single time. Its target is not known. The sample comes from a study of CD8+CD57+ T cells in acquired aplastic anemia. The wider study: Sorted cells (CD4+ and CD8+) yielded DNA amounts that averaged about 3.1 ug. Reads per healthy sample averaged around 10 million (CD4+) and some 11 million (CD8+). The study, taken as a whole, reports: CD8+ Simpson's diversity showed no significant patient-control difference. There were twenty-nine CD8+ CDR3 sequences that occurred in both patients and controls.

Profiles of TCR beta VDJ and CDR3 were generated from a genomic DNA template. TCRdb called the reads again in MiXCR, with one record for every CDR3 protein. The table includes some 410,000 distinct CDR3 sequences, about two thirds detected once. Germline V CDR1 and CDR2: SGDLS, YYNGEE. This CDR3 contains 11 residues. The V gene lost 3 bases and the J gene lost 8 bases, with 8 bases spanning the gap. The source is a human donor in good health, serving as a control. J is TRBJ1-1 and V is TRBV9, with unresolved D. Sequences were obtained from sorted CD4+, CD8+, or CD8+CD57+ T cells (not recorded which) from PBMCs. The CDR3 DNA sequence: TGTGCCAGCAGCGGTGGACGCGAAGCTTTCTTT. Amino acid sequence: CASSGGREAFF.